This entry lists 9 T cell receptor beta chains sequenced from one sample in a study of cytomegalovirus exposure and HLA in healthy donors. The table came from immunoSEQ multiplex PCR; TCRdb's copy has only in-frame clones and leaves some out. The top ten clones hold more than 1.4% of a sample with fewer than 250,000 clones, roughly 86% of them seen once. Input material: PBMCs. Receptor source: a woman younger than 30 in good health and CMV-seronegative.

J is TRBJ1-5 and V is TRBV18; unclear D gene. V lost 4 bases, J lost 7 bases, and 20 bases lay in between. The V gene's germline CDR1 is KGHSH and CDR2 LQKENI. The CDR3 sequence is 16 residues long. CDR3 in amino acids: CASSRSAGIRPQPQHF. CDR3 DNA: TGTGCCAGCTCACGATCAGCGGGAATCAGACCCCAGCCCCAGCATTTT.

The rearrangement uses TRBV7-3 and TRBJ2-5; TRBD2 might be the D (6 bases). The CDR3 sequence is 13 residues long. Between the trimmed V and J ends, which lost 1 base and 4 bases, there was a span of 7 bases. CDR1 is SGHTA, CDR2 FQGTGA, per germline. CDR3 in DNA: TGTGCCAGCAGCTTAAGCGGGGTAGAGACCCAGTACTTC. Amino acid sequence: CASSLSGVETQYF.

The V gene is TRBV4-2, the J gene TRBJ1-2; 7 nucleotides agree with TRBD1. The CDR3 is made up of 15 amino acids. Germline values: CDR1 LGHNA, CDR2 YNFKEQ. V lost 0 bases, J lost 5 bases, and 6 bases stayed unmatched. In DNA form, the CDR3 reads TGTGCCAGCAGCCAAGACAGGGGGGTGGGTTATGGCTACACCTTC. Residues: CASSQDRGVGYGYTF.

V usage is TRBV6-1 and J usage is TRBJ2-7, with a tentative D call TRBD2 (5 bases). Germline lookup yields CDR1 MNHNS and CDR2 SASEGT. CDR3 length: 13 amino acids. Trimming shortened V by 8 bases and J by 5 bases, and 16 bases separated the two germline ends. The CDR3 coding sequence is TGTGCCAGCCACCTAACCCCGAGGGACGAGCAGTACTTC. Amino acid sequence: CASHLTPRDEQYF.

This clone was counted a single time. The chain has TRBV6-8 and TRBJ2-2; a possible D gene is TRBD1 (5 bases). The CDR3 has 18 amino acids. Per germline, CDR1 MNHGY and CDR2 SAAAGT. Trimming stripped 3 bases from V and 0 bases from J, with 17 bases between. The CDR3 protein is CASSYSAPGSSNTGELFF. The CDR3 DNA reads as TGTGCCAGCAGTTATTCCGCTCCAGGGTCTTCGAACACCGGGGAGCTGTTTTTT.

This chain links TRBV6-5 with TRBJ2-7, with D unclear. Germline-derived CDR1 and CDR2 are MNHEY and SVGAGI. Trimming removed 8 bases at V and 4 bases at J, with 15 bases between. This CDR3 is built from 13 residues. The CDR3 bases are TGTGCCAGCCAACGTACTATACTGTACGAGCAGTACTTC. This sequence encodes CASQRTILYEQYF.

The chain couples TRBV2 to TRBJ2-1; D not certain. Trimming stripped 6 bases from V and 4 bases from J, with 22 bases between. Germline loops: CDR1 SNHLY, CDR2 FYNNEI. This CDR3 comprises 17 residues. Here the CDR3 reads CASSPWQSALSYNEQFF. CDR3 sequence (DNA): TGTGCCAGCAGCCCATGGCAAAGTGCCCTCTCTTACAATGAGCAGTTCTTC.

The gene calls are TRBV5-1 and TRBJ1-3; TRBD1 is a possible D gene (5 bases). Looked up from germline, CDR1 is SGHRS and CDR2 is YFSETQ. V was clipped by 1 base and J by 4 bases, with 12 bases between them. There are 15 residues in the CDR3. This chain's CDR3 is CASSLTGVKGNTIYF. The CDR3 coding sequence is TGCGCCAGCAGCTTGACGGGGGTAAAAGGAAACACCATATATTTT.

The rearrangement links TRBV19 to TRBJ2-7; D is perhaps TRBD1 (6 bases). V lost 3 bases, J lost 2 bases, and 14 bases lay in between. CDR1 LNHDA and CDR2 SQIVND come from the germline V gene (reference sequence). The CDR3 runs 15 residues. CDR3 loop: CASSMRTVGPYEQYF. The CDR3 bases are TGTGCCAGTAGTATGCGGACAGTAGGTCCCTACGAGCAGTACTTC.